This T cell receptor (beta chain) was identified during a study of regulatory T cells in long-lasting Graves disease. Study-wide findings and caveats: The study found persistent patients shared more public clonotypes (2,741) than new patients (966).

Combining iRepertoire HTBI primers with Arm-PCR of CDR3 regions, the authors built TCR beta libraries. TCRdb re-called the multiplex PCR reads with MiXCR, one entry per CDR3 protein. Of approximately 690,000 distinct CDR3 sequences in the sample, 30% are singletons; the top ten hold roughly 40%. This sample's time point: persistent/refractory GD, antithyroid drugs over 5 years with positive TRAb. Isolated PBMC RNA provided the starting material for the TCR library. The CDR3 is made up of 15 amino acids. Germline lookup yields CDR1 LNHDA and CDR2 SQIVND (reference sequence). V was pared by 4 bases and J by 0 bases, with 10 bases between. Concerning this clonotype: Its antigen is undetermined.

The sample consisted of peripheral blood mononuclear cells (PBMCs), taken when the disease was refractory, from a patient treated with antithyroid drugs. The V call is TRBV19, the J call TRBJ1-5; D call uncertain. This TCR was recovered from a female donor with Graves disease. In DNA form, the CDR3 reads TGTGCCAGTAGTACGGTGGCAATTAGCAATCAGCCCCAGCATTTT. Translated, it gives CASSTVAISNQPQHF. The full variable domain, completed using reference TRBV19 and TRBJ1-5, is DGGITQSPKYLFRKEGQNVTLSCEQNLNHDAMYWYRQDPGQGLRLIYYSQIVNDFQKGDIAEGYSVSREKKESFPLTVTSAQKNPTAFYLCASSTVAISNQPQHFGDGTRLSIL.